The 4 T cell receptor beta chains in this list originate from one sample, sequenced in a study of T cells in Graves' hyperthyroidism and ophthalmopathy. The CDR3 regions of TCR beta were amplified from RNA transcripts. A set of HTBI primers served as the primers for a first-round RT-PCR of the TCR CDR3. Each CDR3 protein is one row after TCRdb ran MiXCR on the multiplex PCR reads. Here the sample spans 500,000 to 750,000 distinct CDR3 sequences, around 46% being singletons. Input material: peripheral blood or thyroid tissue (not recorded which). The receptors were sampled from a woman between 18 and 30 years old with Graves' hyperthyroidism.

This clonotype has ten or more counts. The chain couples TRBV28 to TRBJ2-7, with 9 bases aligning to TRBD1. This CDR3 is 14 amino acids long. V dropped 6 bases and J dropped 6; count of bases not matched to a gene: 9. CDR1 is MDHEN, CDR2 SYDVKM, per germline. CDR3 amino acids: CASRGTGRGSEQYF. Here the CDR3 DNA reads TGTGCCAGCAGGGGGACAGGGAGGGGATCCGAGCAGTACTTC.

This clonotype was recorded at least ten times. The chain joins TRBV2 to TRBJ2-7, with TRBD1 matching 9 bases. J was trimmed by 3 bases and V by 5 bases; bases with no gene match: 5. The CDR3 length is 14 residues. CDR1 is SNHLY and CDR2 is FYNNEI in the germline V gene. CDR3 sequence reads: CASSSGTGFYEQYF. The CDR3 bases are TGTGCCAGCAGTTCAGGGACAGGGTTCTACGAGCAGTACTTC.

This sequence joins TRBV13 and TRBJ2-5, with TRBD1 matching 8 bases. Germline V gives CDR1 PRHDT, CDR2 FYEKMQ (reference sequence). The CDR3 loop spans 16 amino acids. V lost 0 bases and J lost 2; bases outside the gene matches: 5. The CDR3 region is CASSLGDRAGQETQYF. In nucleotides, the CDR3 is TGTGCCAGCAGCTTAGGGGACAGGGCGGGGCAAGAGACCCAGTACTTC.

This clonotype was seen a handful of times. Here the CDR3 omits its conserved ending phenylalanine or tryptophan, so a read error is the likely source. The DNA is left out, because the CDR3 cannot be placed on it with certainty; the CDR3 is given as TCRdb lists it. The chain is built from TRBV7-9 and TRBJ1-1. The CDR3 totals 8 residues, both ends included. Germline V gene lookup returns CDR1 SEHNR and CDR2 FQNEAQ (reference sequence). The CDR3 is CASSQGLA.